Shown below are 18 T cell receptor beta chains from a single sample sequenced in a study of T cells after yellow fever vaccination. Each CDR3 protein gets one entry after TCRdb re-called the 5' RACE reads with MiXCR. Of some 96,000 distinct CDR3 sequences in the sample, roughly 10% were seen once. The starting material was CD8+ T cells not binding an NS4B(214-222) dextramer, sorted from PBMCs, obtained roughly 15 days after the first yellow fever vaccination. The receptor set was obtained from a man between 18 and 29 years old who received the YFV17D yellow fever vaccine.

This clonotype showed up just a few times. This chain uses TRBV7-9 with TRBJ1-1, with a possible D match to TRBD1 (6 bases). The CDR3 is made up of 14 amino acids. The V and J ends lost 5 bases and 6 bases respectively, with 16 bases between them. Germline CDR1 reads SEHNR; CDR2 reads FQNEAQ (reference sequence). CDR3 coding DNA: TGTGCCAGCAGCCCACCAACAGGGATCCCTGAAGCTTTCTTT. Its protein is CASSPPTGIPEAFF.

This clonotype was counted between two and nine times. The V and J genes are TRBV7-2 and TRBJ2-7; TRBD1 matches 7 bases. The CDR3 runs to 14 residues. V gave up 8 bases and J gave up 0 bases; unmatched junction bases: 7. Germline-derived CDR1 and CDR2 are SGHTA and FQGNSA. The CDR3 loop is CASLQTGFSYEQYF. The DNA of the CDR3 is TGTGCCAGCCTGCAGACAGGGTTCTCCTACGAGCAGTACTTC.

This chain connects TRBV4-2 to TRBJ2-7; D possibly matches TRBD1 or TRBD2 (6 bases each). V was cut by 1 base and J by 1 base, with 11 bases left in between. The CDR3 extends over 15 amino acids. CDR1 is LGHNA and CDR2 is YNFKEQ in the germline V gene. The CDR3: CASSQVWGASYEQYF. CDR3 DNA sequence: TGTGCCAGCAGCCAAGTTTGGGGGGCATCCTACGAGCAGTACTTC.

Notes on this clonotype: Just one base apart from a much larger clone, this may be a read error. The V and J genes are TRBV27 and TRBJ2-7; the match to TRBD2 covers 11 bases. Germline trimming cut 0 bases from V and 5 bases from J; bases unmatched to any gene: 0. This CDR3 spans 14 amino acids. The V gene's germline CDR1 is MNHEY and CDR2 SMNVEV (reference sequence). The CDR3: CASSLSTSGDEQYF. The CDR3 region has the DNA TGTGCCAGCAGTTTATCGACTAGCGGGGACGAGCAGTACTTC.

The table lists this clonotype with a few counts. This chain joins TRBV29-1 and TRBJ2-7, with D perhaps matching TRBD2 (5 bases). V was shortened by 5 bases and J by 2 bases, with 16 bases between the two germline ends. In germline, CDR1 is SQVTM, CDR2 ANQGSEA. The CDR3 sequence is 14 residues long. The CDR3 DNA reads TGCAGCGTTAGGACTGACACGTCGACCTACGAGCAGTACTTC. Its protein product is CSVRTDTSTYEQYF.

This clonotype appeared a few times. This rearrangement joins TRBV4-1 to TRBJ2-7; TRBD1 is a possible D gene (5 bases). The CDR3 sequence is 13 residues long. Germline assignment: CDR1 MGHRA and CDR2 YSYEKL. Trimming shortened V by 4 bases and J by 4 bases, and 11 bases separated the two germline ends. CDR3 protein: CASSPDTEYEQYF. The CDR3 bases are TGCGCCAGCAGCCCGGACACAGAGTACGAGCAGTACTTC.

This clonotype was counted a few times. This chain's CDR3 is CSARWGFNQPQHF. CDR3 coding DNA: TGCAGTGCTAGGTGGGGGTTCAATCAGCCCCAGCATTTT. The V and J genes are TRBV20-1 and TRBJ1-5; tentative D call: TRBD1 (5 bases). CDR1 is DFQATT and CDR2 is SNEGSKA in the germline V gene (reference sequence). V was clipped by 3 bases and J by 3 bases, with 9 bases between them. The CDR3 spans 13 residues.

This clonotype has a handful of counts. The rearrangement joins TRBV4-2 to TRBJ2-3; D is unresolved. This CDR3 spans 14 amino acids. With 1 base removed from V and 3 bases from J, the gap between germline ends came to 8 bases. Germline CDR1 and CDR2: LGHNA and YNFKEQ. CDR3: CASSQGSETDTQYF. The CDR3 DNA follows: TGTGCCAGCAGCCAAGGCTCCGAGACAGATACGCAGTATTTT.

This sequence joins TRBV7-9 and TRBJ1-1; 9 bases fit TRBD1. This CDR3 has 13 residues. The V gene end was trimmed by 5 bases and the J gene end by 11 bases; junction bases not matched to a gene: 9. Germline CDR1 is SEHNR and CDR2 is FQNEAQ (reference sequence). CDR3 DNA sequence: TGTGCCAGCAGCGCCCGGGACAGGGCCACGGCTTTCTTT. Its protein is CASSARDRATAFF. Looking up the rest from reference TRBV7-9 and TRBJ1-1 gives the full variable domain: DTGVSQNPRHKITKRGQNVTFRCDPISEHNRLYWYRQTLGQGPEFLTYFQNEAQLEKSRLLSDRFSAERPKGSFSTLEIQRTEQGDSAMYLCASSARDRATAFFGQGTRLTVV.

This clonotype has only a few counts. The V gene is TRBV6-1, the J gene TRBJ2-5; 8 nucleotides line up with TRBD2. V was clipped by 6 bases and J by 5 bases; unmatched bases: 17. Germline V lookup: CDR1 MNHNS, CDR2 SASEGT. The CDR3 sequence is 17 residues long. The CDR3, as DNA: TGTGCCAGCAGCCCGAGCGCCGGGACTAGAGGATTCGAGACCCAGTACTTC. It yields the protein CASSPSAGTRGFETQYF.

This clonotype came up a few times. V and J are TRBV27 and TRBJ2-5, with D possibly being TRBD1 (6 bases). The V end was cut by 8 bases, the J end by 0 bases, with 13 bases between. Germline CDR1 and CDR2: MNHEY and SMNVEV (reference sequence). This CDR3 spans 14 amino acids. The CDR3 region is CASGTRGYQETQYF. The CDR3 DNA reads as TGTGCCAGCGGCACTAGGGGGTACCAAGAGACCCAGTACTTC.

This clonotype was seen a few times. J is TRBJ2-1 and V is TRBV20-1; weak D call: TRBD2 (7 bases). This CDR3 contains 14 residues. The ends were cut back, 5 bases at V and 2 bases at J, with 13 bases in the middle. Germline V CDR1 and CDR2: DFQATT, SNEGSKA (reference sequence). CDR3 loop: CSARGGGPYNEQFF. CDR3 in DNA: TGCAGTGCTCGAGGGGGGGGGCCCTACAATGAGCAGTTCTTC.

This clonotype was seen a handful of times. The chain employs TRBV20-1 and TRBJ1-1; TRBD1 might be the D (5 bases). The ends were cut back, 0 bases at V and 5 bases at J, with 16 bases in the middle. Germline loops: CDR1 DFQATT, CDR2 SNEGSKA (reference sequence). The CDR3 is 15 amino acids. The CDR3 reads CSAREYAGGMTEAFF. The CDR3 DNA sequence: TGCAGTGCTAGAGAGTACGCGGGGGGTATGACTGAAGCTTTCTTT.

In this sample, this clonotype turned up many times. This sequence joins TRBV9 and TRBJ1-4; D not certain. Trimming stripped 3 bases from V and 7 bases from J, with 10 bases between. The CDR3 covers 13 residues. Germline assignment: CDR1 SGDLS and CDR2 YYNGEE. This chain's CDR3 is CASSGRPTEKLFF. CDR3 nucleotide sequence: TGTGCCAGCAGCGGCCGCCCAACTGAAAAACTGTTTTTT.

The sample holds many counts of this clonotype. The chain carries TRBV6-1 and TRBJ1-5, with a weak D call TRBD1 (6 bases). The CDR3 loop spans 14 amino acids. Trimming took 6 bases from V and 2 from J, leaving 11 bases between them. In germline, CDR1 is MNHNS, CDR2 SASEGT. Written as DNA, the CDR3 is TGTGCCAGCAGATCAGGGGTTGGCAATCAGCCCCAGCATTTT. It codes for CASRSGVGNQPQHF.

At least ten counts were recorded for this clonotype. J is TRBJ2-7 and V is TRBV3-1, with a weak D call TRBD1 (5 bases). Trimming took 6 bases from V and 1 from J, leaving 10 bases between them. The germline gives CDR1 LGHDT, CDR2 YNNKEL (reference sequence). This CDR3 has 13 amino acids. The CDR3: CASSPDSSYEQYF. CDR3 coding DNA: TGTGCCAGCAGTCCCGACAGTTCCTACGAGCAGTACTTC.

Ten or more counts support this clonotype. The V and J genes are TRBV7-6 and TRBJ2-5, with a tentative D call TRBD2 (5 bases). The V gene's germline CDR1 is SGHVS and CDR2 FNYEAQ. The CDR3 extends over 14 amino acids. The germline V and J ends were trimmed by 5 bases and 4 bases, with 14 bases remaining between them. CDR3 sequence reads: CASSNRGRLETQYF. CDR3 DNA sequence: TGTGCCAGCAGCAATAGAGGGCGGTTAGAGACCCAGTACTTC.

The sample holds many counts of this clonotype. This chain connects TRBV5-6 to TRBJ1-5, with D perhaps TRBD1 (5 bases). Trimming cost V 4 bases and J 1 base, with 15 bases left between them. This CDR3 is 16 amino acids long. CDR1 and CDR2 (germline): SGHDT, YYEEEE. The CDR3, as DNA: TGTGCCAGCAGCCTGGGAGGACAAATGAGCAATCAGCCCCAGCATTTT. Translation: CASSLGGQMSNQPQHF.